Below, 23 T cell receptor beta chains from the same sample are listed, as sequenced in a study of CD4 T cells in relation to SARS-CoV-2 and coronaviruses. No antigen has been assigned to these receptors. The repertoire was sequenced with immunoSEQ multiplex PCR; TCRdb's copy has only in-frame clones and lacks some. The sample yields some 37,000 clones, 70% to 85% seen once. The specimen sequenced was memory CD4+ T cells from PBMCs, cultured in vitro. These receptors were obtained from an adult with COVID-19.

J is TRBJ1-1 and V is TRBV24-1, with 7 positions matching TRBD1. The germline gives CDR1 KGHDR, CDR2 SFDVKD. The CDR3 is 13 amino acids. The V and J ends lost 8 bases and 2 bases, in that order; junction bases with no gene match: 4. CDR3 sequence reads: CATKSGGNTEAFF. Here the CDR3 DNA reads TGTGCCACCAAGTCAGGGGGAAACACTGAAGCTTTCTTT.

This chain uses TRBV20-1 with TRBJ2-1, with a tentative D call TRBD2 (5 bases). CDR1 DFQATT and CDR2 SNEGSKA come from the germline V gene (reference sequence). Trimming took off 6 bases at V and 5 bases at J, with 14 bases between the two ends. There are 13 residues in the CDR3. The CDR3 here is CSASHGRNNEQFF. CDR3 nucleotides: TGCAGTGCCAGTCATGGGAGAAACAATGAGCAGTTCTTC.

The CDR3 spells CASWRGPYLSYNEQFF. CDR3 in DNA: TGTGCCAGCTGGCGCGGACCCTACCTCTCCTACAATGAGCAGTTCTTC. The V and J genes are TRBV5-8 and TRBJ2-1; D uncertain. With 7 bases removed from V and 0 bases from J, the gap between germline ends came to 17 bases. Germline assignment: CDR1 SGHTS and CDR2 YDEGEE. This CDR3 region has 16 residues.

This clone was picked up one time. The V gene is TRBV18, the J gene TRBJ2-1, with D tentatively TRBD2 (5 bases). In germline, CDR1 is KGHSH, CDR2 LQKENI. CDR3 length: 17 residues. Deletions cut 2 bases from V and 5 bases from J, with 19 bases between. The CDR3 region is CASSPYDPGLADNEQFF. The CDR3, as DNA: TGTGCCAGCTCACCATATGACCCCGGACTTGCAGACAATGAGCAGTTCTTC.

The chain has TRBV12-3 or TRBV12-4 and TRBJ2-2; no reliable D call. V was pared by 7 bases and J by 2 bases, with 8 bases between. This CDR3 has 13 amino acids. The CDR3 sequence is CASTPSNTGELFF. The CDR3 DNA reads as TGTGCCAGCACCCCGTCCAACACCGGGGAGCTGTTTTTT.

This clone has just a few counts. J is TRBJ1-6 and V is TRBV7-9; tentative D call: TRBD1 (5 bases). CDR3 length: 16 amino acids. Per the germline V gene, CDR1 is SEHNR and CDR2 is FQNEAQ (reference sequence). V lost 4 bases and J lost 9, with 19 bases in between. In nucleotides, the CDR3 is TGTGCCAGCAGCTCGACCTTGGGGAGGGGTCTTTCACCCCTCCACTTT. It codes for CASSSTLGRGLSPLHF.

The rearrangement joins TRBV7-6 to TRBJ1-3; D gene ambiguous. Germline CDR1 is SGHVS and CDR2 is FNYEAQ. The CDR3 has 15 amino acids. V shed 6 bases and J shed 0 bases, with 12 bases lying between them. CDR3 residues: CASSSGPLSGNTIYF. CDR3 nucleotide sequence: TGTGCCAGCAGTTCCGGACCCCTCTCTGGAAACACCATATATTTT.

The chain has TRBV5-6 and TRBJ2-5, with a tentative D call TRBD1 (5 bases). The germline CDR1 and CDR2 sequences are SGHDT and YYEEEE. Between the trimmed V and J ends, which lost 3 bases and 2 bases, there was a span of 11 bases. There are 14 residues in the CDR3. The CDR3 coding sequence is TGTGCCAGCAGCTCTGGACAACGACAAGAGACCCAGTACTTC. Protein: CASSSGQRQETQYF.

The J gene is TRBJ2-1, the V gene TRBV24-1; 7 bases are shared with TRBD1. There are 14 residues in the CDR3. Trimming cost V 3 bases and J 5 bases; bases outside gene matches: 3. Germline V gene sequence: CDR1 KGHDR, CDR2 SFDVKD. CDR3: CATSDPGTDNEQFF. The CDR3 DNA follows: TGTGCCACCAGTGATCCCGGGACAGACAATGAGCAGTTCTTC.

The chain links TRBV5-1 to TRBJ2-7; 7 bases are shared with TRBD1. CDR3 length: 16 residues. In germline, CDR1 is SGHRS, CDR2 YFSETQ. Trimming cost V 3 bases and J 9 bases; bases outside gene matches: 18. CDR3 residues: CASSYSGTATSGGQYF. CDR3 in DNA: TGCGCCAGCAGCTACTCCGGGACAGCTACGAGTGGGGGGCAGTACTTC. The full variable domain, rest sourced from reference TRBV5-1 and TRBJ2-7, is KAGVTQTPRYLIKTRGQQVTLSCSPISGHRSVSWYQQTPGQGLQFLFEYFSETQRNKGNFPGRFSGRQFSNSRSEMNVSTLELGDSALYLCASSYSGTATSGGQYFGPGTRLTVT.

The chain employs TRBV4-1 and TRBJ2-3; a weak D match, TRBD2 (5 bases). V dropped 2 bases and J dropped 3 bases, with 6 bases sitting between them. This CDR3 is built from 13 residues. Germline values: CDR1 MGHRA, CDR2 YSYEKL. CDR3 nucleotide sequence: TGCGCCAGCAGCCAAACGGGAACAGATACGCAGTATTTT. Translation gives CASSQTGTDTQYF.

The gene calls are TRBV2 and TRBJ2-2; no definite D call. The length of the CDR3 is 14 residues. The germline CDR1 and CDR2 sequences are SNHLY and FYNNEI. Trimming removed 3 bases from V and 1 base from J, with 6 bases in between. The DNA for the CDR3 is TGTGCCAGCAGTGATAGGGTGAACACCGGGGAGCTGTTTTTT. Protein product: CASSDRVNTGELFF.

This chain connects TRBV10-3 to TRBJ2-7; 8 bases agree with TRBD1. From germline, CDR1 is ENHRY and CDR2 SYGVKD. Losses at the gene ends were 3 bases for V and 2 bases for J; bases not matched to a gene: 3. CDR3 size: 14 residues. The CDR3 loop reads CAISEGQGTYEQYF. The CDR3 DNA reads TGTGCCATCAGTGAAGGACAGGGAACCTACGAGCAGTACTTC.

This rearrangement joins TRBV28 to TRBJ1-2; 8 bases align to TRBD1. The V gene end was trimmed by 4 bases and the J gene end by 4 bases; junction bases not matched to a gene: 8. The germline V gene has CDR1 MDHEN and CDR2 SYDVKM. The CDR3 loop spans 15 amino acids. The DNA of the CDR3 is TGTGCCAGCAGTTCCACAGGGGGTGGACCCTATGGCTACACCTTC. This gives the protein CASSSTGGGPYGYTF.

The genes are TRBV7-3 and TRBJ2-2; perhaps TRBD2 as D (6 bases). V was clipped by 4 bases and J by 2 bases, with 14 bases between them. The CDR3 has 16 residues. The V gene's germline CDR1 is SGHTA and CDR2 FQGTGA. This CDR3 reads CASSSHGGTNTGELFF. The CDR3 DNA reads TGTGCCAGCAGCTCCCATGGCGGGACTAACACCGGGGAGCTGTTTTTT.

The CDR3 nucleotides are TGTGCCAGCAGCAGGGGTGAGCGCGAGCAGTACTTC. Its protein is CASSRGEREQYF. This sequence joins TRBV9 and TRBJ2-7; D is perhaps TRBD1 (5 bases). This CDR3 is 12 amino acids long. The germline CDR1 and CDR2 sequences are SGDLS and YYNGEE. Trimming pared 4 bases from V and 6 bases from J, leaving 11 bases between. Full variable domain (rest looked up from reference TRBV9 and TRBJ2-7): DSGVTQTPKHLITATGQRVTLRCSPRSGDLSVYWYQQSLDQGLQFLIQYYNGEERAKGNILERFSAQQFPDLHSELNLSSLELGDSALYFCASSRGEREQYFGPGTRLTVT.

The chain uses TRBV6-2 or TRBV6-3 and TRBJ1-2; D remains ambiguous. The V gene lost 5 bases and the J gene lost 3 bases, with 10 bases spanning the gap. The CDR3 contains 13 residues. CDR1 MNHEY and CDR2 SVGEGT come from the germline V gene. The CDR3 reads CASSQKPYYGYTF. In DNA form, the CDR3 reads TGTGCCAGCAGTCAAAAGCCCTACTATGGCTACACCTTC.

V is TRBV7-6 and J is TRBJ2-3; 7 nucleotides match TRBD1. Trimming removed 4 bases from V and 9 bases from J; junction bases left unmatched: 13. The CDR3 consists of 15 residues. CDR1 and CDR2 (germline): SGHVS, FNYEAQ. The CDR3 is CASSSLGQRDGTQYF. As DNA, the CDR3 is TGTGCCAGCAGCTCCCTGGGACAGAGGGATGGGACGCAGTATTTT.

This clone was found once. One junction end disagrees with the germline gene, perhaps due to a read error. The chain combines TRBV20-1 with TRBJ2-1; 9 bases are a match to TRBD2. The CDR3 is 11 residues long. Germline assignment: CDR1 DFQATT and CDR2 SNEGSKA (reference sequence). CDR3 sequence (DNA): TGCAGTGCTGCGACTAGCGGTCCAGTACTCTTC. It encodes CSAATSGPVLF.

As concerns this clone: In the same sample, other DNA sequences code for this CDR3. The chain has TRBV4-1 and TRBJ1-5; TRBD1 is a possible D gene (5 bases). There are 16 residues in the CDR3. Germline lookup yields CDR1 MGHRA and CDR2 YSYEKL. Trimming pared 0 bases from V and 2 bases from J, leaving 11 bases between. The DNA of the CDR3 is TGCGCCAGCAGCCAAGATGGGGGGTTAGGCAATCAGCCCCAGCATTTT. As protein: CASSQDGGLGNQPQHF.

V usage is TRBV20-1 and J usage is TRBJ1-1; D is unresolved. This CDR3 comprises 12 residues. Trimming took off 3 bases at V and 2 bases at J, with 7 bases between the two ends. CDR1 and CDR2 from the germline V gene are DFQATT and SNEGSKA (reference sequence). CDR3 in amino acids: CSASWDNTEAFF. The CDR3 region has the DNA TGCAGTGCTAGTTGGGATAACACTGAAGCTTTCTTT.

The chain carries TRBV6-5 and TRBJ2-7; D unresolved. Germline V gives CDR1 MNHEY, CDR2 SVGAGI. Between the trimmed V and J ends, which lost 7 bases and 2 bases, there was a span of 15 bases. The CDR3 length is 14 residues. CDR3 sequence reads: CASKTKVFTYEQYF. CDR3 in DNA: TGTGCCAGCAAAACCAAAGTTTTTACCTACGAGCAGTACTTC.

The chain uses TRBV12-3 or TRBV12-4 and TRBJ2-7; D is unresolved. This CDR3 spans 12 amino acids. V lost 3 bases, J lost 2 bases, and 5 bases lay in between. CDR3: CASSLWAYEQYF. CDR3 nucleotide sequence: TGTGCCAGCAGTTTGTGGGCCTACGAGCAGTACTTC.